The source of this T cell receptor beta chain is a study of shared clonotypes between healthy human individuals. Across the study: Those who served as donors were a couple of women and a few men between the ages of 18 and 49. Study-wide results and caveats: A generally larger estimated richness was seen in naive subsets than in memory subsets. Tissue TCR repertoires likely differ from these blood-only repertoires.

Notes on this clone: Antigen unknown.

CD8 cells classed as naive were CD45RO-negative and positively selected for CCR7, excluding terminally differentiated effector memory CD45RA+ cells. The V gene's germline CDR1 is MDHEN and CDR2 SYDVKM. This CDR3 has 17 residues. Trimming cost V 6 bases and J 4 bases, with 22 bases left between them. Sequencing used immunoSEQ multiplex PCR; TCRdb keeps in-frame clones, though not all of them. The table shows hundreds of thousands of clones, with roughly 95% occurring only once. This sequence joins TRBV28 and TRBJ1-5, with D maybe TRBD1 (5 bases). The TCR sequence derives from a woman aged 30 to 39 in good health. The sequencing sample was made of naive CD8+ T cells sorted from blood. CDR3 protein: CASSPGTQALRNQPQHF. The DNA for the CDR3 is TGTGCCAGCAGCCCGGGGACCCAAGCGCTTAGAAATCAGCCCCAGCATTTT.